These 3 T cell receptor beta chains were all obtained from the same sample, sequenced in a study of T cell responses to AZD1222 COVID-19 vaccine. TCRdb keeps only in-frame clones here, not all; method: immunoSEQ multiplex PCR. The sample contains around 190,000 clones, 88% of which appear only once. The sample here was peripheral blood, taken 28 days after the second AZD1222 dose. All receptors derive from an adult who received the AZD1222 COVID-19 vaccine.

This rearrangement joins TRBV10-1 to TRBJ1-4, with D hard to call. V was trimmed by 6 bases and J by 0 bases, leaving 11 bases between them. Looked up from germline, CDR1 is WNHNN and CDR2 is SYGVQD (reference sequence). This CDR3 has 15 amino acids. In nucleotides, the CDR3 is TGCGCCAGCAGACAACCGGGAGCAACTAATGAAAAACTGTTTTTT. Translation: CASRQPGATNEKLFF.

Remarks on this clone: Other DNA sequences in the same sample also yield this CDR3. The V call is TRBV19, the J call TRBJ1-1, with 8 bases lining up with TRBD1. Germline lookup yields CDR1 LNHDA and CDR2 SQIVND (reference sequence). The CDR3 loop spans 14 amino acids. V shed 4 bases, J shed 1 base, and the junction held 2 bases outside the gene matches. In nucleotides, the CDR3 is TGTGCCAGTAGTACTGGACAGGGGAACACTGAAGCTTTCTTT. It is translated as CASSTGQGNTEAFF.

On this clone itself: The identical CDR3 is also encoded by other nucleotide sequences in the sample. This rearrangement joins TRBV10-3 to TRBJ1-5; 10 bases align to TRBD1. Trimming removed 8 bases from V and 0 bases from J; junction bases left unmatched: 1. The CDR3 spans 14 residues. Looked up from germline, CDR1 is ENHRY and CDR2 is SYGVKD. CDR3 sequence: CAIGTGDSNQPQHF. The CDR3 DNA reads TGTGCCATCGGGACAGGGGATAGCAATCAGCCCCAGCATTTT.